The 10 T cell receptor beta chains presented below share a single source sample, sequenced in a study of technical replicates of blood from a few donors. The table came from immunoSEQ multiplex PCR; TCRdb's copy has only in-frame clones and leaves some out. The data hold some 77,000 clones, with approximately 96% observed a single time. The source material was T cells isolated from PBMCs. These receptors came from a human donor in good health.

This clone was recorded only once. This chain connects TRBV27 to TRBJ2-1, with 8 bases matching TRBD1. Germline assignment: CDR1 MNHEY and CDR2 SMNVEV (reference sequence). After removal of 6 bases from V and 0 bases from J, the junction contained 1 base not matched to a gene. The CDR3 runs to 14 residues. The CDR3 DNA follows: TGTGCCAGCAGAACAGGGGGCTCCTACAATGAGCAGTTCTTC. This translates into CASRTGGSYNEQFF.

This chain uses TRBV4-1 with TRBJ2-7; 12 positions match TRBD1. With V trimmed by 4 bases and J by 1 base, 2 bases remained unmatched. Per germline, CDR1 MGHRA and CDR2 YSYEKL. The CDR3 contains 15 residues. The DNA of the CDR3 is TGCGCCAGCAGCCCGGGACAGGGGGCTTCCTACGAGCAGTACTTC. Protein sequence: CASSPGQGASYEQYF.

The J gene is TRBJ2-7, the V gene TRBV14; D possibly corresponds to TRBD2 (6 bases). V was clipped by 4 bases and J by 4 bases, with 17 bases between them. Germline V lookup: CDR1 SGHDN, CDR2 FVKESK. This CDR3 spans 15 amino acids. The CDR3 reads CASSPGDSSIYEQYF. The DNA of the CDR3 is TGTGCCAGCAGCCCTGGGGACTCCAGCATTTACGAGCAGTACTTC.

CDR3 in DNA: TGTGCCAGCAGCTCTGAGAATCGGGAGCAGTACTTC. Its translation is CASSSENREQYF. The V gene is TRBV13, the J gene TRBJ2-7; D call uncertain. CDR1 and CDR2 from the germline V gene are PRHDT and FYEKMQ (reference sequence). The CDR3 has 12 amino acids. Trimming pared 4 bases from V and 7 bases from J, leaving 11 bases between.

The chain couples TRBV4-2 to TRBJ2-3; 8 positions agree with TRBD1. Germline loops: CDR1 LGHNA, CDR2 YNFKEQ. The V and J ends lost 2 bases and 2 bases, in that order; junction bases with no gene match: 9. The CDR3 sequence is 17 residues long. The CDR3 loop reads CASSQYGGDRPTDTQYF. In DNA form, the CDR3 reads TGTGCCAGCAGCCAATATGGTGGGGACAGGCCCACAGATACGCAGTATTTT.

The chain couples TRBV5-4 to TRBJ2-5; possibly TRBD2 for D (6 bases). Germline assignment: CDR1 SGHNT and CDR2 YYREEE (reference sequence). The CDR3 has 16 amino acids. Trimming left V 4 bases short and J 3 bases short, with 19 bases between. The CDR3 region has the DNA TGTGCCAGCAGCCCGCGCGACCGGGACTCCAAAGAGACCCAGTACTTC. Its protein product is CASSPRDRDSKETQYF.

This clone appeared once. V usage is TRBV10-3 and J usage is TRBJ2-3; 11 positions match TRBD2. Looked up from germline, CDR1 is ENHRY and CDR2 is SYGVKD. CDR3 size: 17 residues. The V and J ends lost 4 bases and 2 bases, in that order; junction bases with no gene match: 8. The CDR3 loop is CAISGLAGGRDTDTQYF. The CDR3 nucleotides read TGTGCCATCAGTGGGCTAGCGGGGGGACGGGACACAGATACGCAGTATTTT.

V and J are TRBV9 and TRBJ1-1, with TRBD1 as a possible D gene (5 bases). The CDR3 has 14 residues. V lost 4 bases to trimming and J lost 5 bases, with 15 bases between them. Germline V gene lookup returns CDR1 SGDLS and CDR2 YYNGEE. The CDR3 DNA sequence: TGTGCCAGCAGCTCTATGACAGTACGGACTGAAGCTTTCTTT. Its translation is CASSSMTVRTEAFF.

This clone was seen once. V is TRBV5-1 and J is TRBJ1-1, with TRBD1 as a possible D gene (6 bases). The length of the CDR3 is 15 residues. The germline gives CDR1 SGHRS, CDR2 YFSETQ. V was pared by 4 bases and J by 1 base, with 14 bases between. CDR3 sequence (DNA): TGCGCCAGCAGCCTGGAAGGACAGCAGAACACTGAAGCTTTCTTT. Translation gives CASSLEGQQNTEAFF.

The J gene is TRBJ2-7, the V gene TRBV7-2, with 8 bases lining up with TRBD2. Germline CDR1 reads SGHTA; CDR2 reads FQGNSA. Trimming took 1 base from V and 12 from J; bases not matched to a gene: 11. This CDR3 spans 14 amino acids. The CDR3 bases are TGTGCCAGCAGCTTAGGGCTAGCGGGCCCTGGTCTGTACTTC. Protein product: CASSLGLAGPGLYF.